This TCR beta chain was captured by sequencing in a study of identical twins. MiXCR was run by TCRdb on the 5' RACE reads, yielding one entry per CDR3 protein. The sample gives 1.5 million to 2 million distinct CDR3 sequences, around a third of which show up once; under 0.35% is in the top ten. Whole-study results and caveats: Twins' excess sharing was less marked for out-of-frame beta sequences. Models predicted too little out-of-frame TCR alpha sharing in monozygotic twins. Within twin pairs, the out-of-frame alpha sequences they shared showed excess low generation probability. Memory repertoires showed no such pattern, whereas abundant cord blood beta clonotypes carried fewer insertions.

For this clonotype: The antigen remains undetermined.

Germline loops: CDR1 MNHEY, CDR2 SMNVEV (reference sequence). The CDR3 has 15 residues. The ends were cut back, 4 bases at V and 2 bases at J, with 14 bases in the middle. The TCR comes from a newborn girl in good health. The chain uses TRBV27 and TRBJ1-2; possibly TRBD1 for D (6 bases). Sequenced sample: cord blood. The chain's CDR3 is CASSYPGQLNYGYTF. Here the CDR3 DNA reads TGTGCCAGCAGTTACCCCGGACAGCTGAACTATGGCTACACCTTC.